Below, 14 T cell receptor beta chains from the same sample are listed, as sequenced in a study of T cells expressing NK-cell markers. TCRdb re-called the 5' RACE reads; every CDR3 protein appears as one record, without DNA. The table lists roughly 420,000 distinct CDR3 sequences. Sequenced sample: blood T cells: a sorted CD56 or NKG2C T cell subset, CD4+ or CD8+ T cells, or bulk PBMC T cells (not recorded which). The receptors stem from a woman aged 18-70 years in good health.

The V call is TRBV5-1, the J call TRBJ2-7; TCRdb's D gene call, TRBD1, goes unchecked for lack of DNA. The germline V gene encodes CDR1 SGHRS and CDR2 YFSETQ. This CDR3 comprises 15 residues. CDR3 region: CASSLISGTIYEQYF.

The gene calls are TRBV5-5 and TRBJ1-5; TCRdb picks TRBD1, but there is no DNA to check that call. CDR1 is SGHKS and CDR2 is YYEKEE in the germline V gene (reference sequence). CDR3 length equals 14 residues. CDR3 loop: CASSARQSNQPQHF.

This clonotype registers medium-sized by frequency. The gene calls are TRBV20-1 and TRBJ2-4; TCRdb returns TRBD1, unconfirmable since there is no DNA. This CDR3 is built from 15 residues. Germline V gene lookup returns CDR1 DFQATT and CDR2 SNEGSKA (reference sequence). CDR3 sequence reads: CSARPLDRAKNIQYF.

The chain is built from TRBV29-1 and TRBJ2-2; with no DNA, the TCRdb D assignment of TRBD1 cannot be verified. Germline V lookup: CDR1 SQVTM, CDR2 ANQGSEA. The CDR3 has 12 residues. CDR3 region: CSAGQGNGELFF.

V is TRBV9 and J is TRBJ1-1. This CDR3 spans 13 amino acids. The V gene's germline CDR1 is SGDLS and CDR2 YYNGEE. The CDR3 loop is CASSVAGNTEAFF.

This chain's CDR3 is CASSRTLGGREQYF. The gene calls are TRBV3-1 and TRBJ2-7; TCRdb gives TRBD2 as the D gene, but with no DNA this cannot be confirmed. Germline V CDR1 and CDR2: LGHDT, YNNKEL (reference sequence). This CDR3 comprises 14 residues.

This chain links TRBV7-2 with TRBJ2-3. Germline V gene sequence: CDR1 SGHTA, CDR2 FQGNSA. There are 11 residues in the CDR3. CDR3 residues: CASSFANTQYF.

This sequence joins TRBV4-3 and TRBJ2-5; TCRdb indicates TRBD2, and absent DNA this call remains unverified. CDR1 and CDR2 (germline): LGHNA, YSLEER. The CDR3 contains 16 residues. The CDR3 spells CASSQEAAGVRETQYF.

This chain joins TRBV20-1 and TRBJ2-1; TCRdb names TRBD2, which stays unverified in the absence of DNA. The CDR3 is made up of 16 amino acids. The germline CDR1 and CDR2 sequences are DFQATT and SNEGSKA (reference sequence). The CDR3 region is CSARGRYSGRAGEQFF.

The V call is TRBV12-3 or TRBV12-4, the J call TRBJ1-4; TCRdb names TRBD1, which stays unverified in the absence of DNA. This CDR3 region has 13 residues. The CDR3 region is CATKQGYGEKLFF.

This chain connects TRBV3-1 to TRBJ2-3; TCRdb calls TRBD1, which cannot be checked without DNA. Germline V lookup: CDR1 LGHDT, CDR2 YNNKEL (reference sequence). The CDR3 runs 15 residues. The CDR3 loop is CASSQEGAYTDTQYF.

V and J are TRBV9 and TRBJ2-1. The CDR3 extends over 12 amino acids. Per the germline V gene, CDR1 is SGDLS and CDR2 is YYNGEE. The chain's CDR3 is CASSGGQNEQFF.

The genes are TRBV3-1 and TRBJ2-7; lacking DNA, the TRBD1 call made by TCRdb goes unchecked. This CDR3 is built from 14 residues. Germline-derived CDR1 and CDR2 are LGHDT and YNNKEL (reference sequence). The CDR3 sequence: CASSQVEGAGEQYF.

The chain is built from TRBV24-1 and TRBJ2-1. Germline V gene sequence: CDR1 KGHDR, CDR2 SFDVKD. This CDR3 comprises 11 residues. CDR3 protein: CATSDTGEQFF.